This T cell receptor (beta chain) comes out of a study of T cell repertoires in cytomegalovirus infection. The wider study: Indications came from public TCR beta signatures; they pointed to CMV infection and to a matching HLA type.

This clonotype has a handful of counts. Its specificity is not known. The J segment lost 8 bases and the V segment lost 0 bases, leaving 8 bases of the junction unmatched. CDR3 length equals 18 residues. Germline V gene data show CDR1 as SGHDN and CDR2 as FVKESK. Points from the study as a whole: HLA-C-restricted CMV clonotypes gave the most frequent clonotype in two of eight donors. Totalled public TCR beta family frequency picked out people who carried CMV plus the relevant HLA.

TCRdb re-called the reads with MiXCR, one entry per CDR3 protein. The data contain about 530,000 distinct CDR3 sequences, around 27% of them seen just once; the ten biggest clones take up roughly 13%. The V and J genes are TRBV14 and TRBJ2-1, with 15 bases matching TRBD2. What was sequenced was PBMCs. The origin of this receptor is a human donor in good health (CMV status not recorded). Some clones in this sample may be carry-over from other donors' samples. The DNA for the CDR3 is TGTGCCAGCAGCCAAGAGGGCGGACTAGCGGGAGGGCCCCATGAGCAGTTCTTC. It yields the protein CASSQEGGLAGGPHEQFF.